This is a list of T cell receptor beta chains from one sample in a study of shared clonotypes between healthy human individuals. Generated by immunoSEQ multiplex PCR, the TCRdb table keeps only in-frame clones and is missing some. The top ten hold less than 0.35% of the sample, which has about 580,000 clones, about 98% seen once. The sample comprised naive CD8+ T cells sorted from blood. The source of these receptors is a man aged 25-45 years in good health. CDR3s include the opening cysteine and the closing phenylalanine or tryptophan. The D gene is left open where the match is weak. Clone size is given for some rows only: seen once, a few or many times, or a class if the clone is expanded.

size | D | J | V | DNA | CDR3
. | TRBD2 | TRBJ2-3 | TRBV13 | TGTGCCAGCAGCTTAGGTCTTAGCGGGAGGGGCACAGATACGCAGTATTTT | CASSLGLSGRGTDTQYF
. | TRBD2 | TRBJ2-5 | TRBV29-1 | TGCAGCGTTGAATCCCCTGGACTAGCGGGAGGCGGAGGAGAGACCCAGTACTTC | CSVESPGLAGGGGETQYF
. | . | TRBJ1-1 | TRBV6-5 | TGTGCCAGCAGTGCGGACATCACTGAAGCTTTCTTT | CASSADITEAFF
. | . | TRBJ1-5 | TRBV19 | TGTGCCAGTAGTATGCTTCGGTCGCAGCCCCAGCATTTT | CASSMLRSQPQHF
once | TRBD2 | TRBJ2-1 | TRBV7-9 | TGTGCCAGCAGCTTAGTCGTAGCGGGGAGGGACAATGAGCAGTTCTTC | CASSLVVAGRDNEQFF
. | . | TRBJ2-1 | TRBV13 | TGTGCCAGCAGCTCCGGGACGGACCGCAATGAGCAGTTCTTC | CASSSGTDRNEQFF
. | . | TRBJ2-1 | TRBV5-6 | TGTGCCAGCAGCGAGGGGAGTGACGTCGACAGTATATACAATGAGCAGTTCTTC | CASSEGSDVDSIYNEQFF
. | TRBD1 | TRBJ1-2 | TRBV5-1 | TGCGCCAGCAGCTCAGGGACAGGGGGTAAGAATGGCTACACCTTC | CASSSGTGGKNGYTF
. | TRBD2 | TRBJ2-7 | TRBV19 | TGTGCCAGTAGTATCGCGAGCGGGGCCTTTTCCTACGAGCAGTACTTC | CASSIASGAFSYEQYF
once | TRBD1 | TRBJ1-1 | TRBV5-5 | TGTGCCAGCCAGGGGGAGAACACTGAAGCTTTCTTT | CASQGENTEAFF
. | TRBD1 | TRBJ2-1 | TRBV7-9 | TGTGCCAGCAGCCGGGGGACAGGGATCATCAATGAGCAGTTCTTC | CASSRGTGIINEQFF
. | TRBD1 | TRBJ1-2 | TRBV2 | TGTGCCAGCATCCCCCGGAACAGGGGCTCTAACTATGGCTACACCTTC | CASIPRNRGSNYGYTF
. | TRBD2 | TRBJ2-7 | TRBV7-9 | TGTGCCAGCAGCCACGACGGACTAGGGAGCTACGAGCAGTACTTC | CASSHDGLGSYEQYF
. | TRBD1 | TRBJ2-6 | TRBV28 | TGTGCCAGCAGCCACGACGAGACAGGGGTGGCTGGGGCCAACGTCCTGACTTTC | CASSHDETGVAGANVLTF
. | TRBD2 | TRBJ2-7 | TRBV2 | TGTGCCAGCAGTGAAGAGGGACTAGCGGGCGACTACGAGCAGTACTTC | CASSEEGLAGDYEQYF
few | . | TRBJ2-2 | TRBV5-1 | TGCGCCAGCAGCCCCGACAGGGGGGAGCTGTTTTTT | CASSPDRGELFF
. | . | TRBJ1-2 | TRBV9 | TGTGCCAGCAGCACAACTCAGGGGACTATTGGGCATGGCTACACCTTC | CASSTTQGTIGHGYTF
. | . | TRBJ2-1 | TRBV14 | TGTGCCAGCAGCCAAGGGAGTGAGCAGTTCTTC | CASSQGSEQFF
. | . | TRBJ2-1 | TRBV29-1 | TGCAGCGTTGAAGATCATATTGTGGAATTAAGGGGCTCCTACAATGAGCAGTTCTTC | CSVEDHIVELRGSYNEQFF
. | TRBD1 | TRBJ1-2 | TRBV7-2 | TGTGCCAGCAGCCCGGCCGGGACAGCTTATGGCTACACCTTC | CASSPAGTAYGYTF
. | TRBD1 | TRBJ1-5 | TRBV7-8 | TGTGCCAGCAGCTTACTCGACAGGGTATATCAGCCCCAGCATTTT | CASSLLDRVYQPQHF
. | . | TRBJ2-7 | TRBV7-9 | TGTGCCAGCAGCCCCTGGGGGAACCCCTACGAGCAGTACTTC | CASSPWGNPYEQYF
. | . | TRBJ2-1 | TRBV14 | TGTGCCAGCAGCCAAGTTCTGAGCTCCTACAATGAGCAGTTCTTC | CASSQVLSSYNEQFF
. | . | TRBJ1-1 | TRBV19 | TGTGCCAGTAAGGGGAGTTTTATGGCTTTCTTT | CASKGSFMAFF
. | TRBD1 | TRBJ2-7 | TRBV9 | TGTGCCAGCAGTGACAGGGCCGGCGAGCAGTACTTC | CASSDRAGEQYF
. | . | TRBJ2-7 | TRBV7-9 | TGTGCCAGCAGCAACTTGACGGCTAGCGTGAGCTACGAGCAGTACTTC | CASSNLTASVSYEQYF
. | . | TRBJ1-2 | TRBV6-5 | TGTGCCAGCAGTTACGGGGGGTCTGGCTACACCTTC | CASSYGGSGYTF
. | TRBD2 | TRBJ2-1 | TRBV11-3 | TGTGCCAGCAGCTTAGATCGTGTTAGCGGGGACTACAATGAGCAGTTCTTC | CASSLDRVSGDYNEQFF
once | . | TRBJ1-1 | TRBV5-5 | TGTGCCAGCAGCTTGGAGGGTCTCGGCGGGGCTGAAGCTTTCTTT | CASSLEGLGGAEAFF
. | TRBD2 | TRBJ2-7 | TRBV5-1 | TGCGCCAGCAGCTTGCCCACCGGGACTAGCGGAAACTACGAGCAGTACTTC | CASSLPTGTSGNYEQYF
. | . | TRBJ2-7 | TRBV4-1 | TGCGCCAGCAGCCCTGGGTGGTACGAGCAGTACTTC | CASSPGWYEQYF
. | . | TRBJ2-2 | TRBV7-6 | TGTGCCAGCAGCTTAGCGGGCTTCGCGACCGGGGAGCTGTTTTTT | CASSLAGFATGELFF
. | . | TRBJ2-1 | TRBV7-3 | TGTGCCAGCGAGGGGTTTTTGGAGATCGGCTCCTACAATGAGCAGTTCTTC | CASEGFLEIGSYNEQFF
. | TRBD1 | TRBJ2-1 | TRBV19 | TGTGCCAGTAGTATTGGGTCACAGGGGTGGTACAATGAGCAGTTCTTC | CASSIGSQGWYNEQFF
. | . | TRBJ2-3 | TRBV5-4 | TGTGCCAGCAGCCTCACCACAGATACGCAGTATTTT | CASSLTTDTQYF
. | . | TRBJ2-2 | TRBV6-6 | TGTGCCAGCACGTTCCCCGGGGAGCTGTTTTTT | CASTFPGELFF
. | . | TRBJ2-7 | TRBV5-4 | TGTGCCAGCAGCTTGGGTAGAGGCGGGACCCTTTACGAGCAGTACTTC | CASSLGRGGTLYEQYF
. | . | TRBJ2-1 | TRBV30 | TGTGCCTGGAGTGTTACCAGTTACAATGAGCAGTTCTTC | CAWSVTSYNEQFF
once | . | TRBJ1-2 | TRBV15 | TGTGCCACCAGCAGAGATCCAGGGTCTAACTATGGCTACACCTTC | CATSRDPGSNYGYTF
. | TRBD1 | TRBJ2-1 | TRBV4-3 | TGCGCCAGCAGCCAAGATCTGTCGGTGTCCAACAGGGGATACAATGAGCAGTTCTTC | CASSQDLSVSNRGYNEQFF
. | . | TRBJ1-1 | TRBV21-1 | TGTGCCAGCAGCAAAGCTGGGAATATTGGACAGGGCCGTTTAATGAACACTGAAGCTTTCTTT | CASSKAGNIGQGRLMNTEAFF
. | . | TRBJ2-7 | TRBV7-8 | TGTGCCAGCAGCCAGGACGGGGGCCACGAGCAGTACTTC | CASSQDGGHEQYF
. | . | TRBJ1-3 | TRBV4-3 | TGCGCCAGCAGCCAAGATTCACGGGGTTCTGGAAACACCATATATTTT | CASSQDSRGSGNTIYF
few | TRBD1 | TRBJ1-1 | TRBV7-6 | TGTGCCAGCAGCTCATACAGGGGGCTTGGCACTGAAGCTTTCTTT | CASSSYRGLGTEAFF
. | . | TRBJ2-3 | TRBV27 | TGTGCCAGCAGTCCCCGACTCGACAGCCACACAGATACGCAGTATTTT | CASSPRLDSHTDTQYF
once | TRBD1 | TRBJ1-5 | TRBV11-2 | TGTGCCAGCAGCCCGGACAGGGGAAATCAGCCCCAGCATTTT | CASSPDRGNQPQHF
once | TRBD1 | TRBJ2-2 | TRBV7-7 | TGTGCTAGCAGCTTAAGGGTCGGGACAGGGATTGGCGGGGAGCTGTTTTTT | CASSLRVGTGIGGELFF
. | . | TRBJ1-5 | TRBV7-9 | TGTGCCAGCAGCTTTAGCACAGGTTTCAATCAGCCCCAGCATTTT | CASSFSTGFNQPQHF